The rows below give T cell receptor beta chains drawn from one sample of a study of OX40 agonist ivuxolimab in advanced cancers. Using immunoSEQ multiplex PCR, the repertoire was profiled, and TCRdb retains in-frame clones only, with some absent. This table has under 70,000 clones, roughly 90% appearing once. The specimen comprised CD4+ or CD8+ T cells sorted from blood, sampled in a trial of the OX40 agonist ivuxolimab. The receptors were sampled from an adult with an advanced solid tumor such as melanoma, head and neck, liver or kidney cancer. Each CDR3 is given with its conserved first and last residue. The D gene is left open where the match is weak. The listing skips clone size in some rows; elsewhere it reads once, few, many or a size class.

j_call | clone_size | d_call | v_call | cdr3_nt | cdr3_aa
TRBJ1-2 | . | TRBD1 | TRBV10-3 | TGTGCCATCAGTGAGTCGGGGCAGGGGGCGATTTACTATGGCTACACCTTC | CAISESGQGAIYYGYTF
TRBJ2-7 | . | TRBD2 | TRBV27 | TGTGCCAGCAGTTATCTTAGCGGGGGGGCCCTATACGAGCAGTACTTC | CASSYLSGGALYEQYF
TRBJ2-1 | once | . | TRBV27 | TGTGCCAGCAGGACGAATAATGAGCAGTTCTTC | CASRTNNEQFF
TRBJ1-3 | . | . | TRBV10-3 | TGTGCCATCACCGTCTCCGGGCTCTCTGGAAACACCATATATTTT | CAITVSGLSGNTIYF
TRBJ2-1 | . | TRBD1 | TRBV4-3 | TGCGCCAGCGCCCTCTGGGACAGGGATGGGAATGAGCAGTTCTTC | CASALWDRDGNEQFF
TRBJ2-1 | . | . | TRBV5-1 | TGCGCCAGCAGCTTGACGTCAGGCTACAATGAGCAGTTCTTC | CASSLTSGYNEQFF
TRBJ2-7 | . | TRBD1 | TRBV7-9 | TGTGCCAGCAGCTACTCCGGGACAGGGGGCCGCGAGCAGTACTTC | CASSYSGTGGREQYF
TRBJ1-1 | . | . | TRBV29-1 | TGCAGCGCCGAGTCCTCTGAAGCTTTCTTT | CSAESSEAFF
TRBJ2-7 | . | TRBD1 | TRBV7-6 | TGTGCCAGCAGCTGGGGACAGGGCTACGAGCAGTACTTC | CASSWGQGYEQYF
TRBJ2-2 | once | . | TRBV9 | TGTGCCAGCAGCGTAGCTCGGGGCTTGGCACTTAACACCGGGGAGCTGTTTTTT | CASSVARGLALNTGELFF
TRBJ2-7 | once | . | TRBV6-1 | TGTGCCAGCAGTGTGGGGCCAGGGGTCGAGCAGTACTTC | CASSVGPGVEQYF
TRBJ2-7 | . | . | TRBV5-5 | TGTGCCAGCAGCTTGTCAGAGTATTACGAGCAGTACTTC | CASSLSEYYEQYF
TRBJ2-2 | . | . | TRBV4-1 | TGCGCCAGCAGCCTCGGGGTGGTGAACACCGGGGAGCTGTTTTTT | CASSLGVVNTGELFF
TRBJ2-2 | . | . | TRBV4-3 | TGCGCCAGCAGCCAAGGTTGGCAGGCCAGCACCGGGGAGCTGTTTTTT | CASSQGWQASTGELFF
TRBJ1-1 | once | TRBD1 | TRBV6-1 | TGTGCCAGCAGTGAATACGCCCATCGACAGGGCGACATGAACACTGAAGCTTTCTTT | CASSEYAHRQGDMNTEAFF
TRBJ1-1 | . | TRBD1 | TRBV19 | TGTGCCAGTAGTATCTCTCCCAGGGGGCCCACTGAAGCTTTCTTT | CASSISPRGPTEAFF
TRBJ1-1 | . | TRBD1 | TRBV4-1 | TGCGCCAGCAGCCAAGTAAGACAGGGCCCGACTGAAGCTTTCTTT | CASSQVRQGPTEAFF
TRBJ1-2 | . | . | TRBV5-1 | TGCGCCAGCAGCTTGGCCGCGTCTTCTTACTATGGCTACACCTTC | CASSLAASSYYGYTF
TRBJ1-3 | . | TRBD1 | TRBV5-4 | TGTGCCAGCAGCACAACAGGGGCTGGAAACACCATATATTTT | CASSTTGAGNTIYF
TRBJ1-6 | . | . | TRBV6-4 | TGTGCCGGCAGTGACTCCCCTAATTCACCCCTCCACTTT | CAGSDSPNSPLHF
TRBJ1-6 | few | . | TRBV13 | TGTGCCAGCAGCTTAGTGGGGGATAATTCACCCCTCCACTTT | CASSLVGDNSPLHF
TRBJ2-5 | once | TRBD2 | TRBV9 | TGTGCCAGCAGCGTAAACCAGCGACTAGCGGGGGGGCAGGAGACCCAGTACTTC | CASSVNQRLAGGQETQYF
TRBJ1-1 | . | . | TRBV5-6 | TGTGCCAGCAGCTTGATAGGGATGAACACTGAAGCTTTCTTT | CASSLIGMNTEAFF
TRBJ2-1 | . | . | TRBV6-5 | TGTGCCAGCAGTTACTCGAGGGGTTGGGAGCAGTTCTTC | CASSYSRGWEQFF
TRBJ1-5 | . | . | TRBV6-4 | TGTGCCAGCAGTGTCTCTAGCAATCAGCCCCAGCATTTT | CASSVSSNQPQHF
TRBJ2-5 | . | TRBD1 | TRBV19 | TGTGCCAGTAGTCCCCCGGGACAGGGAGAGACCCAGTACTTC | CASSPPGQGETQYF
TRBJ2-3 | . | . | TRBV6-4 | TGTGCCAGCAGTGCCACTGACACAGATACGCAGTATTTT | CASSATDTDTQYF
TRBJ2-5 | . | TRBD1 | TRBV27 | TGTGCCAGCAGTACCCGGACAGGGGCACCCGAAGAGACCCAGTACTTC | CASSTRTGAPEETQYF
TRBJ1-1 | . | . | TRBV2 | TGTGCCAGCGCGTGGGGGCTAACTGAAGCTTTCTTT | CASAWGLTEAFF
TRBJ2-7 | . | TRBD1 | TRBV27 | TGTGCCAGCAGTTCACCCCCCGGGGCAGGGGGTGTCTACGAGCAGTACTTC | CASSSPPGAGGVYEQYF
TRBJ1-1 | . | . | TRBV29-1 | TGCAGCGTTGACCCCAGGGATCGGGGATCCCCCACCCTGAACACTGAAGCTTTCTTT | CSVDPRDRGSPTLNTEAFF
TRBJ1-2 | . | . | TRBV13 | TGTGCCAGCAGCAGGGGCTTCCTCCCCACCTTC | CASSRGFLPTF
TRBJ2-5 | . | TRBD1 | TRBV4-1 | TGCGCCAGCAGCCAAGGGTCTTGGACAGGGGGAGAAGAGACCCAGTACTTC | CASSQGSWTGGEETQYF
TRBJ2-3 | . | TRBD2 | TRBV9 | TGTGCCAGCAGCGTAGGGGGCGGGGGGCACACAGATACGCAGTATTTT | CASSVGGGGHTDTQYF
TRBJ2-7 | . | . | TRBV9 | TGTGCCAGCAGCGTAGGCCCGGGGGACGACTACGAGCAGTACTTC | CASSVGPGDDYEQYF
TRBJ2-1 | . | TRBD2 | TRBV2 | TGTGCCAGCAGTGAAGAGAAGGGGGCCCAAGGGACTAGCTTTAATGAGCAGTTCTTC | CASSEEKGAQGTSFNEQFF
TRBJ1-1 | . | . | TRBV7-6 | TGTGCCAGCAGCTCCGGGACTGACACTGAAGCTTTCTTT | CASSSGTDTEAFF
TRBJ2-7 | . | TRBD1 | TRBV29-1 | TGCAGCGTTCCGAGAGGTCAGGGGGTCGAGCAGTACTTC | CSVPRGQGVEQYF
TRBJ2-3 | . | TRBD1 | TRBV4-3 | TGCGCCAGCAGCCAAGATTTGGGACAGGGGGCCTATACGCAGTATTTT | CASSQDLGQGAYTQYF
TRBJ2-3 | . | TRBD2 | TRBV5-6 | TGTGCCAGCAGTCTAGCGGGGAGCGGGGGGGTCACAGATACGCAGTATTTT | CASSLAGSGGVTDTQYF
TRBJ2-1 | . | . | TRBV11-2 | TGTGCCAGCACCCCGGGTAGCGGTTACAATGAGCAGTTCTTC | CASTPGSGYNEQFF
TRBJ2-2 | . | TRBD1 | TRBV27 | TGTGCCAGCAGTTTATCCCCGACAGGGTTCGGGGAGCTGTTTTTT | CASSLSPTGFGELFF
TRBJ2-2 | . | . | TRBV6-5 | TGTGCCAGCAGTACCCCAGGCACCGGGGAGCTGTTTTTT | CASSTPGTGELFF
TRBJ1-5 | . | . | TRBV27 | TGTGCCAGCATCGAAGCACTAGAGGAGCCCCAGCATTTT | CASIEALEEPQHF
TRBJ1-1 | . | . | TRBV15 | TGTGCCACCAGCACTAGGGACCTGAACACTGAAGCTTTCTTT | CATSTRDLNTEAFF
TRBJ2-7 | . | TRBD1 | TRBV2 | TGTGCCAGCAGGACTCTGCGGGACAGGGCCTACGAGCAGTACTTC | CASRTLRDRAYEQYF
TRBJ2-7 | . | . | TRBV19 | TGTGCCAGTAGTGACGTCCCCTACGAGCAGTACTTC | CASSDVPYEQYF
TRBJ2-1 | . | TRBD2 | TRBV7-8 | TGTGCCAGCAGCTTTAGACTAGCGGGGGGCCCACCCGAAGTGTACAATGAGCAGTTCTTC | CASSFRLAGGPPEVYNEQFF
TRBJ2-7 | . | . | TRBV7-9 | TGTGCCAGCAGCTTAGGTAGGCCGACTAGTATCGCCTACGAGCAGTACTTC | CASSLGRPTSIAYEQYF
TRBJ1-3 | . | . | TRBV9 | TGTGCCAGCAGCCCAGGACAGACGTCTAGGGACACCATATATTTT | CASSPGQTSRDTIYF